This T cell receptor beta chain was recorded in a study of blood T cell repertoires in COVID-19. Study-wide background: Researchers got acute and convalescent COVID-19 samples from the United States, Italy and Spain. Sample material is recorded as cDNA or gDNA derived from T cells, B-cell-depleted T cells, or PBMCs.

The protocol was immunoSEQ multiplex PCR, while the TCRdb copy is restricted to in-frame clones and leaves out a portion. In the table there are about 47,000 clones, over 75% of which are singletons. The length of the CDR3 is 15 residues. The germline V gene has CDR1 KGHDR and CDR2 SFDVKD. Trimming stripped 3 bases from V and 1 base from J, with 10 bases between. The sequencing sample was made of peripheral blood. This chain uses TRBV24-1 with TRBJ2-3; D not resolved. The source is a woman aged 80 or over with COVID-19, enrolled during active disease. In DNA, the CDR3 is TGTGCCACCAGTGATCCGTCTTATGGCACAGATACGCAGTATTTT. It encodes CATSDPSYGTDTQYF.